This T cell receptor beta chain was identified during a study of cytomegalovirus exposure and HLA in healthy donors. General observations from the study: The authors confirmed in vitro that a few CMV-associated chains were specific for CMV antigens.

The CDR3 extends over 16 amino acids. V dropped 5 bases and J dropped 3 bases, with 16 bases sitting between them. Germline CDR1 SGHTA, CDR2 FQGNSA. On this clone: Its antigen is currently unknown.

PCR employed 60 Vbeta and 13 Jbeta primers. The method was immunoSEQ multiplex PCR; TCRdb's version includes in-frame clones alone and lacks a portion of them. This sample has about 110,000 clones, with roughly 80% found just once. Sequences were obtained from PBMCs. The V call is TRBV7-2, the J call TRBJ1-4, with a tentative D call TRBD1 (5 bases). The clonotype originates from a man aged 35 to 55 in good health and CMV-seronegative. The CDR3: CASSLLMAGSNEKLFF. The CDR3 region has the DNA TGTGCCAGCAGCCTACTTATGGCAGGGTCTAATGAAAAACTGTTTTTT.